These T cell receptor beta chains were read from a single sample in a study of cytomegalovirus exposure and HLA in healthy donors. Method: immunoSEQ multiplex PCR; TCRdb's copy keeps in-frame clones and lacks some. Of about 140,000 clones listed, roughly 77% are singletons. Material for sequencing was PBMCs. The receptors derive from a young man in good health and CMV-seronegative. Both conserved end residues are part of each CDR3. The D gene is left open where the match is weak. Size is stated for part of the rows, as once, few or many counts, or as a class when the clone is expanded.

>TRBD1|-|TRBV5-1|TRBJ1-6
CASSLEGQENSPLHF
TGCGCCAGCAGCTTGGAGGGACAGGAGAATTCACCCCTCCACTTT
>TRBD1|few|TRBV12-5|TRBJ1-1
CASGLRVGGKLGTEAFF
TGTGCTAGTGGTTTGCGGGTAGGGGGCAAATTGGGGACTGAAGCTTTCTTT
>TRBD1|-|TRBV28|TRBJ2-7
CASSSPGTEAYEQYF
TGTGCCAGCAGTTCTCCCGGGACAGAAGCCTACGAGCAGTACTTC
>TRBD1|-|TRBV10-2|TRBJ1-2
CASRPDRTRGNYGYTF
TGCGCCAGCAGACCGGACAGGACTCGGGGTAACTATGGCTACACCTTC
>-|-|TRBV28|TRBJ2-7
CASSFSGTPISEQYF
TGTGCCAGCAGTTTCTCCGGGACACCCATTTCCGAGCAGTACTTC
>TRBD1|-|TRBV27|TRBJ2-7
CASSTRDRAQYEQYF
TGTGCCAGCAGTACACGGGACAGGGCCCAATACGAGCAGTACTTC
>-|-|TRBV5-6|TRBJ2-1
CASSIKQVNEQFF
TGTGCCAGCAGCATAAAACAGGTAAATGAGCAGTTCTTC
>TRBD2|-|TRBV19|TRBJ2-7
CASSKLAGAHEQYF
TGTGCCAGTAGTAAACTAGCGGGAGCCCACGAGCAGTACTTC
>-|-|TRBV19|TRBJ2-1
CASSTQGLNEQFF
TGTGCCAGTAGTACGCAGGGGCTTAATGAGCAGTTCTTC
>-|-|TRBV2|TRBJ1-4
CASHKTDLNEKLFF
TGTGCCAGTCACAAGACAGACCTTAATGAAAAACTGTTTTTT
>-|few|TRBV5-1|TRBJ1-3
CASSLDRRDSGNTIYF
TGCGCCAGCAGCCTAGATCGCAGGGACTCTGGAAACACCATATATTTT
>TRBD2|few|TRBV28|TRBJ2-7
CASSFTSGREQYF
TGTGCCAGCAGTTTCACTAGCGGGAGGGAGCAGTACTTC
>TRBD1|-|TRBV7-9|TRBJ1-1
CASRSGTGGMMNTEAFF
TGTGCCAGCAGATCCGGGACAGGGGGCATGATGAACACTGAAGCTTTCTTT
>TRBD2|-|TRBV5-1|TRBJ2-7
CASSPGILAGVREQYF
TGCGCCAGCAGCCCGGGGATTCTAGCGGGAGTAAGGGAGCAGTACTTC
>TRBD1|-|TRBV5-1|TRBJ1-1
CASSPGQGNTEAFF
TGCGCCAGCAGCCCGGGACAGGGTAACACTGAAGCTTTCTTT
>TRBD1|-|TRBV27|TRBJ1-5
CASSLSGQGSGQPQHF
TGTGCCAGCAGTTTATCGGGACAGGGGTCTGGTCAGCCCCAGCATTTT
>-|-|TRBV19|TRBJ2-7
CASSSGTYEQYF
TGTGCCAGTAGTAGCGGGACCTACGAGCAGTACTTC